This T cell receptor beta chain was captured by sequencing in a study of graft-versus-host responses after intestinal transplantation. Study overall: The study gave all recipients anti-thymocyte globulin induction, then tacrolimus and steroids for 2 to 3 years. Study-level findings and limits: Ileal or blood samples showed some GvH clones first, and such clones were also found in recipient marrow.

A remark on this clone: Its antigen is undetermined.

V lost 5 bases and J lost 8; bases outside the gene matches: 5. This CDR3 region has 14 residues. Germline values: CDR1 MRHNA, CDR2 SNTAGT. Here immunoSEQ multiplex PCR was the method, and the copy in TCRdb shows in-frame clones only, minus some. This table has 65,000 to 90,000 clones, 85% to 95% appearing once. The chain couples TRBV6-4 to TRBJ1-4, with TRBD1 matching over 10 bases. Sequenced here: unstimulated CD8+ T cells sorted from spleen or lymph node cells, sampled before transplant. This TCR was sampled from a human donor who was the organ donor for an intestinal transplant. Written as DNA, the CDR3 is TGTGCCAGCAGTTTGACAGGGGGCAGGGAAAAACTGTTTTTT. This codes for CASSLTGGREKLFF.